This T cell receptor (beta chain) was retrieved from a study of cytomegalovirus exposure and HLA in healthy donors. General study points: Previous analysis showed most TCR beta V segments were productive about 87% or about 30% of the time.

Worth noting for this clone: Its target is unknown.

The CDR3 length is 15 residues. V lost 4 bases and J lost 0; bases outside the gene matches: 4. Germline V gene sequence: CDR1 MNHEY, CDR2 SMNVEV (reference sequence). The PCR employed 60 Vbeta primers together with 13 Jbeta primers. Measured with immunoSEQ multiplex PCR; TCRdb has only the in-frame clones, and not every one. This sample carries just over 150,000 clones, about 75% of them seen once, and the ten largest clones take around 1%. The sample consisted of PBMCs. The rearrangement uses TRBV27 and TRBJ1-2; 8 bases agree with TRBD1. This clonotype was obtained from a woman aged 50 to 60 in good health and CMV-seropositive. CDR3 DNA sequence: TGTGCCAGCAGTTGGCAGGGGGCGGCTAACTATGGCTACACCTTC. Encoded protein: CASSWQGAANYGYTF.